Listed below are T cell receptor beta chains from one sample, sequenced in a study of cytomegalovirus exposure and HLA in healthy donors. The data were produced by immunoSEQ multiplex PCR, yet TCRdb's version contains in-frame clones alone and is incomplete. This table holds more than 60,000 clones, roughly 80% found once. The sample comprised PBMCs. The receptors here all came from a male donor in good health and CMV-seropositive. CDR3s include the opening cysteine and the closing phenylalanine or tryptophan. D genes are given only for firm matches. Not every row has a clone size; where given, it reads once, few, many or a size class.

CDR3nt	CDR3aa	abundance	v_gene	j_gene	d_gene
TGTGCCTGGCTGCTCCGGGACAGGGGTAAAAACACTGAAGCTTTCTTT	CAWLLRDRGKNTEAFF	NA	TRBV30	TRBJ1-1	TRBD1
TGTGCCAGCGCCACCAAGGGGACAGTCTATGGCTACACCTTC	CASATKGTVYGYTF	NA	TRBV6-1	TRBJ1-2	TRBD1
TGTGCCAGCAGCTTGGGGCAAAACACTGAAGCTTTCTTT	CASSLGQNTEAFF	NA	TRBV11-2	TRBJ1-1	NA
TGTGCCAGCAGCGTGGGACAGGGGCTTCCCGGGGAGCTGTTTTTT	CASSVGQGLPGELFF	once	TRBV6-6	TRBJ2-2	TRBD1
TGTGCCAGCAGTGGGCAGGGGACCTTCGAGCAGTACTTC	CASSGQGTFEQYF	NA	TRBV27	TRBJ2-7	NA
TGCGCCAGCAGCGGATCAGGGTCCACTGAAGCTTTCTTT	CASSGSGSTEAFF	NA	TRBV5-1	TRBJ1-1	NA
TGTGCCAGCAGTTTAGGGCGTGGGGGGATCTACGAGCAGTACTTC	CASSLGRGGIYEQYF	NA	TRBV28	TRBJ2-7	NA
TGTGCCATCCGGGGGAGAGAAGGGGGAAACACCATATATTTT	CAIRGREGGNTIYF	NA	TRBV10-3	TRBJ1-3	NA
TGCAGCGTTGACAGGGGGGCCAATGAGCAGTTCTTC	CSVDRGANEQFF	few	TRBV29-1	TRBJ2-1	NA
TGTGCCAGCAGCAAGAGCGGGGGTGGCGCCAAAAACATTCAGTACTTC	CASSKSGGGAKNIQYF	NA	TRBV9	TRBJ2-4	TRBD2
TGTGCCAGCAGCTTAGCTAGCGGGGTAAACACCGGGGAGCTGTTTTTT	CASSLASGVNTGELFF	NA	TRBV7-3	TRBJ2-2	TRBD2
TGCGCCAGCAGCCGCGGGACAGGGAAGACTAATGAAAAACTGTTTTTT	CASSRGTGKTNEKLFF	NA	TRBV5-1	TRBJ1-4	TRBD1
TGTGCCAGCAGTTCCCTCACGGGGGGACGTTCCTACGAGCAGTACTTC	CASSSLTGGRSYEQYF	NA	TRBV6-5	TRBJ2-7	TRBD2
TGCGCCAGCAGCTTGGGGGGACAGCGCCCAGGGGGTGGCTACACCTTC	CASSLGGQRPGGGYTF	NA	TRBV5-1	TRBJ1-2	TRBD1